This T cell receptor beta chain came from a study of brain T cells in children with intractable seizures. V lost 0 bases, J lost 3 bases, and 9 bases lay in between. The CDR3 contains 14 residues. CDR1 and CDR2 (germline): MNHEY, SVGAGI. Assay used: immunoSEQ multiplex PCR; TCRdb lists only in-frame clones, some missing. The sample holds approximately 77,000 clones, about 92% seen once. The sequence was collected from a boy in the first two years of life with tuberous sclerosis and intractable seizures. This chain links TRBV6-5 with TRBJ2-7; TRBD1 might be the D (5 bases). The starting material was peripheral blood, obtained at surgery. This chain's CDR3 is CASSYSPDNYEQYF. The CDR3 coding sequence is TGTGCCAGCAGTTACTCGCCGGACAACTACGAGCAGTACTTC.